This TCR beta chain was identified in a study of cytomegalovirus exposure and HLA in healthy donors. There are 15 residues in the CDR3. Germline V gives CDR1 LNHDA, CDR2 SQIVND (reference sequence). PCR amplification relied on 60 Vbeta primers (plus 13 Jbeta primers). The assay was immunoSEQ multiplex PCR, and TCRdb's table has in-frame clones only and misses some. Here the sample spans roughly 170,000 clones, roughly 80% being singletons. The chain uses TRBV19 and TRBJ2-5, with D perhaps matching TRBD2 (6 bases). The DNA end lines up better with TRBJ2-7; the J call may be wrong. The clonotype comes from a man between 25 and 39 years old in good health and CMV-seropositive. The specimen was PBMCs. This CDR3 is CASSMYPRDFYEQYF. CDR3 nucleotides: TGTGCCAGTAGTATGTACCCCCGGGACTTCTACGAGCAGTACTTC.